The entry below gives a single T cell receptor (beta chain) sequence along with its context. Its antigen remains unidentified. The data are from a study of graft-versus-host responses after intestinal transplantation. At the level of the study: Recipients had multivisceral, liver-intestinal, or isolated intestinal transplants. The whole recipient group had anti-thymocyte globulin induction followed by tacrolimus and steroids for 2 to 3 years. General study findings and limits: Allografts of one patient group, those with graft-donor T cell macrochimerism, had high graft-versus-host to host-versus-graft clonal ratios. Investigators detected GvH clones in recipient marrow, with some emerging earlier in ileum or blood.

Trimming stripped 2 bases from V and 8 bases from J, with 16 bases between. The CDR3 extends over 15 amino acids. Germline V gene sequence: CDR1 MNHEY, CDR2 SMNVEV (reference sequence). Repertoires were generated with immunoSEQ multiplex PCR, while TCRdb's copy carries only in-frame clones and drops some. Among about 9,800 clones listed, more than 75% were seen once. This chain uses TRBV27 with TRBJ2-1, with a weak D call TRBD2 (6 bases). This sample comprised PBMCs, obtained roughly 42 days after intestinal transplant. This receptor was obtained from a human patient who received an intestinal transplant, so some T cells may come from the graft donor. The CDR3 region is CASSLPSALGYEQFF. The CDR3 DNA is TGTGCCAGCAGTTTACCTAGCGCCCTAGGTTATGAGCAGTTCTTC.